This T cell receptor beta chain was sequenced in a study of blood T cell repertoires in COVID-19. The overall study: There were acute and convalescent COVID-19 samples, and they came from the United States, Italy and Spain. The cDNA or gDNA used as material had been derived from T cells, B-cell-depleted T cells, or PBMCs.

Seattle cases were enrolled at active infection and followed longitudinally. The table lists this clone with a few counts. Per the study methods: From reference gene primer amplification, estimates of nucleated cell counts were derived. Measured with immunoSEQ multiplex PCR; TCRdb has only the in-frame clones, and not every one. V, J and clone size reflect that table, while D and trimming were determined from the DNA. The sample includes roughly 210,000 clones, approximately 80% of them seen just once. The V gene lost 6 bases and the J gene lost 1 base, with 7 bases spanning the gap. The CDR3 consists of 13 residues. Germline CDR1 and CDR2: SNHLY and FYNNEI.

The sequence was collected from an elderly woman with COVID-19, enrolled during active disease. The chain joins TRBV2 to TRBJ1-5; D unclear. The sample comprised peripheral blood. The CDR3 DNA sequence: TGTGCCAGCAGAGTGACAAGCAATCAGCCCCAGCATTTT. Amino acids: CASRVTSNQPQHF.